The 24 T cell receptor beta chains in this list originate from one sample, sequenced in a study of T cell responses to AZD1222 COVID-19 vaccine. Clones were sequenced by immunoSEQ multiplex PCR, and TCRdb holds only the in-frame ones, with some missing. In the table there are 85,000 to 90,000 clones, about 92% of which are singletons. Specimen: peripheral blood, collected 28 days after the second AZD1222 dose. These receptors all come from an adult who received the AZD1222 COVID-19 vaccine.

This chain links TRBV12-3 or TRBV12-4 with TRBJ1-2; 7 bases align to TRBD1. This CDR3 region has 13 residues. The junction had 8 bases not matched to a gene; V was cut back by 5 bases and J by 8 bases. CDR3 in DNA: TGTGCCAGCAGTCCTCGAGTAGGGGGCGGCTACACCTTC. Amino acid sequence: CASSPRVGGGYTF.

The table lists this clone with a count of one. CDR3 DNA sequence: TGTGCCAGCAGCCAAGAGATTTCGGCAGGGTTGGCCGGAAACACCATATATTTT. This translates into CASSQEISAGLAGNTIYF. The chain is built from TRBV3-1 (or the pseudogene TRBV3-2) and TRBJ1-3, with D possibly being TRBD1 (5 bases). Germline assignment: CDR1 LGHDT and CDR2 YNNKEL (reference sequence). The CDR3 loop spans 18 amino acids. V lost 0 bases and J lost 4, with 19 bases in between.

The genes are TRBV3-1 (or the pseudogene TRBV3-2) and TRBJ2-1; D unresolved. The ends were cut back, 1 base at V and 3 bases at J, with 10 bases in the middle. CDR3 length: 15 residues. Per the germline V gene, CDR1 is LGHDT and CDR2 is YNNKEL (reference sequence). CDR3 in amino acids: CASSQGVLGYNEQFF. CDR3 DNA sequence: TGTGCCAGCAGCCAAGGGGTGTTGGGCTACAATGAGCAGTTCTTC.

The chain couples TRBV4-3 to TRBJ1-2; TRBD1 agrees at 9 bases. CDR1 and CDR2 from the germline V gene are LGHNA and YSLEER. The CDR3 has 14 residues. The V and J ends lost 4 bases and 3 bases, in that order; junction bases with no gene match: 3. The CDR3 nucleotides are TGCGCCAGCAGCCCAGGGACAGGGCACTATGGCTACACCTTC. Translating it yields CASSPGTGHYGYTF.

The DNA for the CDR3 is TGTGCCACCAGCAGAGGGACGGATGTCGCCTATGGCTACACCTTC. Its translation is CATSRGTDVAYGYTF. The chain is built from TRBV15 and TRBJ1-2, with D unclear. Germline loops: CDR1 LNHNV, CDR2 YYDKDF (reference sequence). The CDR3 totals 15 residues. Trimming pared 1 base from V and 4 bases from J, leaving 13 bases between.

This clone appeared once. The rearrangement uses TRBV13 and TRBJ2-7; D may be TRBD1 (6 bases). V was shortened by 8 bases and J by 5 bases, with 13 bases between the two germline ends. There are 12 residues in the CDR3. Germline V gives CDR1 PRHDT, CDR2 FYEKMQ (reference sequence). CDR3 sequence (DNA): TGTGCCAGCGGGGGAGCAGGGGACGAGCAGTACGTC. Translation: CASGGAGDEQYV.

The chain combines TRBV13 with TRBJ1-5, with 9 bases that match TRBD1. CDR1 is PRHDT, CDR2 FYEKMQ, per germline (reference sequence). The J segment lost 0 bases and the V segment lost 3 bases, leaving 6 bases of the junction unmatched. The CDR3 loop spans 17 amino acids. CDR3 sequence: CASSFRDRESSNQPQHF. CDR3 bases: TGTGCCAGCAGCTTCCGGGACAGGGAATCTAGCAATCAGCCCCAGCATTTT.

The V call is TRBV9, the J call TRBJ2-3, with 7 nucleotides matching TRBD2. The germline V gene has CDR1 SGDLS and CDR2 YYNGEE. The junction had 4 bases not matched to a gene; V was cut back by 3 bases and J by 0 bases. CDR3 length: 15 amino acids. The CDR3 nucleotides read TGTGCCAGCAGCGCGAGCGGGGTAAGCACAGATACGCAGTATTTT. This gives the protein CASSASGVSTDTQYF. The full variable domain, its missing parts supplied by reference TRBV9 and TRBJ2-3, is DSGVTQTPKHLITATGQRVTLRCSPRSGDLSVYWYQQSLDQGLQFLIQYYNGEERAKGNILERFSAQQFPDLHSELNLSSLELGDSALYFCASSASGVSTDTQYFGPGTRLTVL.

This clone showed up just once. The chain links TRBV28 to TRBJ2-7, with D tentatively TRBD2 (5 bases). V was clipped by 2 bases and J by 0 bases, with 11 bases between them. There are 15 residues in the CDR3. The V gene's germline CDR1 is MDHEN and CDR2 SYDVKM. As DNA, the CDR3 is TGTGCCAGCAGTTTAGGGGTCGGAGGCTCCTACGAGCAGTACTTC. It encodes CASSLGVGGSYEQYF. Looking up the rest from reference TRBV28 and TRBJ2-7 gives the full variable domain: DVKVTQSSRYLVKRTGEKVFLECVQDMDHENMFWYRQDPGLGLRLIYFSYDVKMKEKGDIPEGYSVSREKKERFSLILESASTNQTSMYLCASSLGVGGSYEQYFGPGTRLTVT.

The J gene is TRBJ1-1, the V gene TRBV4-1; possible D gene TRBD1, 5 bases. V was pared by 0 bases and J by 1 base, with 18 bases between. This CDR3 contains 18 residues. Germline V lookup: CDR1 MGHRA, CDR2 YSYEKL. CDR3: CASSQDRLGGRSNTEAFF. CDR3 DNA: TGCGCCAGCAGCCAAGACAGGTTGGGGGGACGGTCGAACACTGAAGCTTTCTTT.

The CDR3 is CASSHTATNEKLFF. Here the CDR3 DNA reads TGTGCCAGCTCACACACCGCAACTAATGAAAAACTGTTTTTT. The chain links TRBV18 to TRBJ1-4; no reliable D call. Trimming took 4 bases from V and 0 from J, leaving 6 bases between them. The CDR3 is 14 amino acids. Germline V gene lookup returns CDR1 KGHSH and CDR2 LQKENI. Complete variable domain (other parts from reference TRBV18 and TRBJ1-4): NAGVMQNPRHLVRRRGQEARLRCSPMKGHSHVYWYRQLPEEGLKFMVYLQKENIIDESGMPKERFSAEFPKEGPSILRIQQVVRGDSAAYFCASSHTATNEKLFFGSGTQLSVL.

The rearrangement uses TRBV10-1 and TRBJ2-5; no firm D call. Trimming removed 2 bases from V and 5 bases from J, with 9 bases in between. Per the germline V gene, CDR1 is WNHNN and CDR2 is SYGVQD (reference sequence). This CDR3 has 13 residues. CDR3 loop: CASSEPSSETQYF. The CDR3 bases are TGCGCCAGCAGTGAGCCGTCATCGGAGACCCAGTACTTC.

The V gene is TRBV11-3, the J gene TRBJ2-7; 8 nucleotides align to TRBD2. The V gene's germline CDR1 is SGHNT and CDR2 YENEEA. The length of the CDR3 is 15 residues. J lost 1 base, V lost 5 bases, and 7 bases had no gene match. CDR3 DNA: TGTGCCAGCAGCCCCGCGGGGGGCCCTTCCTACGAGCAGTACTTC. It is translated as CASSPAGGPSYEQYF.

This chain connects TRBV21-1 to TRBJ1-4. TRBV21-1 is noted as a pseudogene. There are 12 residues in the CDR3. The chain's CDR3 is CASSRINEKLFF. CDR3 in DNA: TGTGCCAGCAGCAGGATAAATGAAAAACTGTTTTTT.

The chain recombines TRBV10-3 with TRBJ2-1, with 7 bases lining up with TRBD2. The CDR3 spans 14 residues. V shed 5 bases, J shed 6 bases, and the junction held 7 bases outside the gene matches. Looked up from germline, CDR1 is ENHRY and CDR2 is SYGVKD. This CDR3 is CAISIVGEGNEQFF. CDR3 in DNA: TGTGCCATCAGTATTGTCGGGGAGGGCAATGAGCAGTTCTTC.

This clone showed up just once. The rearrangement uses TRBV7-2 and TRBJ2-1; D unclear. V lost 1 base to trimming and J lost 7 bases, with 8 bases between them. The CDR3 is made up of 13 amino acids. Germline V gene sequence: CDR1 SGHTA, CDR2 FQGNSA. The CDR3 spells CASSLGLGNEQFF. DNA of the CDR3: TGTGCCAGCAGCTTAGGCCTAGGGAATGAGCAGTTCTTC.

This chain links TRBV6-5 with TRBJ1-3; perhaps TRBD1 as D (6 bases). Germline assignment: CDR1 MNHEY and CDR2 SVGAGI. Trimming shortened V by 0 bases and J by 0 bases, and 9 bases separated the two germline ends. CDR3 length: 16 residues. The CDR3: CASSYSGTTSGNTIYF. The CDR3 bases are TGTGCCAGCAGTTACTCGGGGACAACCTCTGGAAACACCATATATTTT.

The chain is built from TRBV30 and TRBJ1-5; TRBD1 agrees at 10 bases. The V gene end was trimmed by 4 bases and the J gene end by 10 bases; junction bases not matched to a gene: 13. Germline loops: CDR1 GTSNPN, CDR2 SVGIG (reference sequence). The CDR3 totals 15 residues. The chain's CDR3 is CAWTPYRDRGRPQHF. CDR3 sequence (DNA): TGTGCCTGGACACCATATAGGGACAGGGGCCGCCCCCAGCATTTT.

The rearrangement links TRBV19 to TRBJ2-5, with 13 bases lining up with TRBD2. CDR3 size: 14 residues. The germline gives CDR1 LNHDA, CDR2 SQIVND (reference sequence). The V and J ends lost 9 bases and 5 bases, in that order; junction bases with no gene match: 6. The CDR3 protein is CASQLAGGLETQYF. DNA for the CDR3: TGTGCCAGCCAACTAGCGGGGGGGCTGGAGACCCAGTACTTC. Based on the CDR3 plus reference TRBV19 and TRBJ2-5, the full variable domain is DGGITQSPKYLFRKEGQNVTLSCEQNLNHDAMYWYRQDPGQGLRLIYYSQIVNDFQKGDIAEGYSVSREKKESFPLTVTSAQKNPTAFYLCASQLAGGLETQYFGPGTRLLVL.

The rearrangement uses TRBV2 and TRBJ1-4, with 8 bases lining up with TRBD1. The CDR3 sequence is 13 residues long. The germline V gene has CDR1 SNHLY and CDR2 FYNNEI. J gave up 7 bases and V 6 bases, and 4 bases lay outside the gene matches. CDR3 in amino acids: CASRQGDGEKLFF. CDR3 DNA: TGTGCCAGCAGACAGGGGGACGGTGAAAAACTGTTTTTT. Filled out from reference TRBV2 and TRBJ1-4, the complete variable domain reads EPEVTQTPSHQVTQMGQEVILRCVPISNHLYFYWYRQILGQKVEFLVSFYNNEISEKSEIFDDQFSVERPDGSNFTLKIRSTKLEDSAMYFCASRQGDGEKLFFGSGTQLSVL.

This clone was detected only once. The V call is TRBV19, the J call TRBJ2-7, with D possibly TRBD1 on 6 matching bases. Trimming cost V 7 bases and J 2 bases, with 12 bases left between them. Germline lookup yields CDR1 LNHDA and CDR2 SQIVND (reference sequence). The CDR3 totals 13 residues. CDR3 sequence: CASTSGQTYEQYF. The CDR3 DNA reads TGTGCCAGTACCTCCGGACAGACCTACGAGCAGTACTTC.

The chain carries TRBV6-4 and TRBJ1-2; possibly TRBD1 for D (5 bases). The CDR3 sequence is 15 residues long. The germline V gene encodes CDR1 MRHNA and CDR2 SNTAGT. The germline V and J ends were trimmed by 7 bases and 1 base, with 16 bases remaining between them. CDR3 sequence reads: CASKRRSDSNYGYTF. Here the CDR3 DNA reads TGTGCCAGCAAGCGAAGATCAGACAGTAACTATGGCTACACCTTC.

This chain links TRBV7-3 with TRBJ2-7; possibly TRBD1 or TRBD2 for D (5 bases each). V was cut by 5 bases and J by 1 base, with 15 bases left in between. CDR1 SGHTA and CDR2 FQGTGA come from the germline V gene. The CDR3 runs to 15 residues. The CDR3 region has the DNA TGTGCCAGCAGCCGAACTTCCGGGGCGTCCTACGAGCAGTACTTC. Its protein product is CASSRTSGASYEQYF. Variable domain in full (rest from reference TRBV7-3 and TRBJ2-7): GAGVSQTPSNKVTEKGKYVELRCDPISGHTALYWYRQSLGQGPEFLIYFQGTGAADDSGLPNDRFFAVRPEGSVSTLKIQRTERGDSAVYLCASSRTSGASYEQYFGPGTRLTVT.

This chain links TRBV3-1 (or the pseudogene TRBV3-2) with TRBJ1-2; weak D call: TRBD1 (5 bases). Germline-derived CDR1 and CDR2 are LGHDT and YNNKEL (reference sequence). The V gene lost 1 base and the J gene lost 6 bases, with 15 bases spanning the gap. CDR3 length: 15 residues. CDR3 nucleotide sequence: TGTGCCAGCAGCCAAGTTCATCGGGGGTCCAATGGCTACACCTTC. It codes for CASSQVHRGSNGYTF.